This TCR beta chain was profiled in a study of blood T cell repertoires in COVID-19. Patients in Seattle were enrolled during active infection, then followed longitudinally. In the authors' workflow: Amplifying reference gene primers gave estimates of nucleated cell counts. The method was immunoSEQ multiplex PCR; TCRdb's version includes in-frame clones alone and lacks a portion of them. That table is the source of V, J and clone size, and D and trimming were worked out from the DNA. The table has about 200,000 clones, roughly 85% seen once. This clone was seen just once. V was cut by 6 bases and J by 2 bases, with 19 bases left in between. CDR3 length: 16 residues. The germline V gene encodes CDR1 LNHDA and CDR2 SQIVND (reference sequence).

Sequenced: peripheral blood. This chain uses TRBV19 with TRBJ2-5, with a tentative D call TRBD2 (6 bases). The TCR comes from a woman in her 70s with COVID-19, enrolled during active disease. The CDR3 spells CASRGGEGWAQETQYF. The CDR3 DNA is TGTGCCAGTAGGGGGGGAGAAGGTTGGGCGCAAGAGACCCAGTACTTC. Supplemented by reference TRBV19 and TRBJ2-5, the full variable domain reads DGGITQSPKYLFRKEGQNVTLSCEQNLNHDAMYWYRQDPGQGLRLIYYSQIVNDFQKGDIAEGYSVSREKKESFPLTVTSAQKNPTAFYLCASRGGEGWAQETQYFGPGTRLLVL.